The rows below give T cell receptor beta chains drawn from one sample of a study of patients and donors after allogeneic stem cell transplantation. TCRdb called the RT-PCR reads again in MiXCR, with one record for every CDR3 protein. The sample lists about 960,000 distinct CDR3 sequences, more than 15% seen once, with 5% to 6.5% in the top ten. The sample taken for sequencing was blood, either unsorted or a sorted T cell fraction (not recorded which). All receptors come from a human donor who was either an allogeneic HSCT recipient or a stem cell or donor lymphocyte infusion donor (not recorded which). It is not recorded whose cells these are; they may come from a transplant donor. Each CDR3 is given with its conserved first and last residue. Fields, in order: clone size, D gene, J gene, V gene, CDR3 protein, CDR3 DNA. D genes are given only for firm matches. The size entry is marked missing in some rows and otherwise reads once, few, many or a size class.

. TRBD1 TRBJ1-2 TRBV3-1 CASSQGTGLAYTF TGTGCCAGCAGCCAAGGGACAGGATTGGCCTACACCTTC
. . TRBJ2-1 TRBV3-1 CASSLIGGPYNEQFF TGTGCCAGCAGCCTGATCGGGGGACCCTACAATGAGCAGTTCTTC
few TRBD1 TRBJ2-7 TRBV20-1 CSARGDRDYEQYF TGCAGTGCTAGGGGGGACAGAGACTACGAGCAGTACTTC
. TRBD2 TRBJ2-7 TRBV6-2/TRBV6-3 CASSYSPSGRSSYEQYF TGTGCCAGCAGTTACTCGCCTAGCGGGAGGAGCTCCTACGAGCAGTACTTC
few . TRBJ2-2 TRBV6-5 CASSYSGTESLGTGELFF TGTGCCAGCAGTTACTCGGGGACCGAGTCTCTGGGGACCGGGGAGCTGTTTTTT
many TRBD2 TRBJ2-2 TRBV12-3/TRBV12-4 CASSNRNPGLAGSGELFF TGTGCCAGCTCTAATAGAAATCCGGGACTAGCGGGATCCGGGGAGCTGTTTTTT
. . TRBJ1-1 TRBV29-1 CSVGRQNTEAFF TGCAGCGTGGGTAGACAGAACACTGAAGCTTTCTTT
. . TRBJ2-7 TRBV7-9 CASSFKGPTSTYEQYF TGTGCCAGCAGCTTTAAGGGACCCACGTCCACCTACGAGCAGTACTTC
. . TRBJ1-2 TRBV4-3 CASSQMNGTNYGYTF TGCGCCAGCAGCCAAATGAACGGGACTAACTATGGCTACACCTTC
. . TRBJ1-2 TRBV6-2/TRBV6-3 CASSRGTVYGYTF TGTGCCAGCAGTAGGGGGACGGTCTATGGCTACACCTTC
few TRBD2 TRBJ2-1 TRBV6-2/TRBV6-3 CASRPTSGGDNEQFF TGTGCCAGCAGACCGACTAGCGGGGGTGACAATGAGCAGTTCTTC
many . TRBJ2-1 TRBV12-3/TRBV12-4 CASSFKFGAYNEQFF TGTGCCAGCAGTTTTAAATTCGGGGCTTACAATGAGCAGTTCTTC
. . TRBJ2-5 TRBV5-1 CASSSDRFPETQYF TGCGCCAGCAGCTCCGACAGGTTCCCGGAGACCCAGTACTTC